The rows below give T cell receptor beta chains drawn from one sample of a study of blood T cell repertoires in COVID-19. Some clones are missing from TCRdb's copy, which holds only in-frame ones; the method was immunoSEQ multiplex PCR. The table has 270,000 or so clones, 65% to 85% seen once; the top ten hold about 3%. Input material: PBMCs or T cells enriched from blood (not recorded which). These receptors all come from a man aged 45-65 years who had recovered from COVID-19. Both conserved end residues are part of each CDR3. The order of the fields is clone size, D gene, V gene, J gene, CDR3 protein. A D gene is named only where the DNA matches it firmly. Rows may omit the clone size; those that give it use once, few, many or a size class.

>.|TRBD1|TRBV6-5|TRBJ1-2
CASSTGGTGLYGYTF
>.|.|TRBV5-1|TRBJ2-1
CASSSTGGAYNEQFF
>.|.|TRBV9|TRBJ1-2
CASSVAGQISGYTF
>.|.|TRBV3-1/TRBV3-2|TRBJ1-6
CASSQEVSRTLHF
>.|TRBD2|TRBV7-3|TRBJ2-3
CASSLTGAGGLTDTQYF
>.|.|TRBV7-9|TRBJ2-7
CASSFLRDYEQYF
>.|.|TRBV19|TRBJ1-6
CASSILGGRGSPLHF
>few|.|TRBV2|TRBJ2-3
CASSVSGFDTQYF
>.|TRBD2|TRBV20-1|TRBJ2-7
CSPSGRLAGSYEQYF
>.|.|TRBV27|TRBJ2-7
CASSLSRGAYEQYF
>once|.|TRBV19|TRBJ2-1
CASTALGAPSYNEQFF
>.|.|TRBV30|TRBJ1-2
CAWRRGSGYTF
>.|TRBD1|TRBV7-7|TRBJ2-5
CASSLEGTGDVETQYF
>.|TRBD1|TRBV7-3|TRBJ2-1
CASSNSRQGAGEQFF
>.|.|TRBV28|TRBJ1-2
CASRGGQPGFYGYTF
>.|.|TRBV4-1|TRBJ1-3
CASSQDESTGNTIYF